This T cell receptor beta chain was sequenced for a study of cytotoxic CD8 clonotypes in ibrutinib-treated CLL. Repertoires were generated with immunoSEQ multiplex PCR, while TCRdb's copy carries only in-frame clones and drops some. The top ten hold about 6.3% of the sample, which has a few hundred thousand clones, 70% to 80% seen once. Genomic DNA in an amount of approximately 1.9 micrograms was extracted from cryopreserved PBMCs and used for the preparation of TCR beta libraries. The study's findings and limits: Under treatment, the uncommon public clonotypes either contracted or remained stable. Rising at ibrutinib response, clonality subsequently fell back toward baseline at progression. Baseline values of clonality outstripped age-matched healthy donors and followed circulating CD8+ T-cell counts.

In regard to this clone: Its specificity is unknown.

This CDR3 is built from 15 residues. Trimming stripped 4 bases from V and 4 bases from J, with 16 bases between. From germline, CDR1 is SNHLY and CDR2 FYNNEI. The gene calls are TRBV2 and TRBJ1-1; D is perhaps TRBD1 (5 bases). The TCR sequence derives from a human donor with chronic lymphocytic leukemia. The specimen comprised PBMCs, sampled before ibrutinib treatment. CDR3 residues: CASSGGGSRGTEAFF. Here the CDR3 DNA reads TGTGCCAGCAGTGGGGGGGGTTCTCGTGGCACTGAAGCTTTCTTT.